This note documents a single T cell receptor beta chain sequence. Germline V CDR1 and CDR2: SGHRS, YFSETQ. V shed 4 bases, J shed 3 bases, and the junction held 8 bases outside the gene matches. The CDR3 extends over 16 amino acids. The data were taken from a study of shared clonotypes between healthy human individuals. Produced via immunoSEQ multiplex PCR; TCRdb's table is partial and in-frame only. Of millions of clones detected, approximately 95% appear once; the ten largest clones hold 0.13%. This clonotype originated in a man aged 18 to 29 in good health. The rearrangement uses TRBV5-1 and TRBJ2-2; 8 nucleotides line up with TRBD1. Sequenced input: naive CD4+ T cells sorted from blood. The subset: CD45RA+ positively selected. This CDR3 is CASSGQGRTDTGELFF. In DNA form, the CDR3 reads TGCGCCAGCAGCGGACAGGGAAGGACCGACACCGGGGAGCTGTTTTTT.